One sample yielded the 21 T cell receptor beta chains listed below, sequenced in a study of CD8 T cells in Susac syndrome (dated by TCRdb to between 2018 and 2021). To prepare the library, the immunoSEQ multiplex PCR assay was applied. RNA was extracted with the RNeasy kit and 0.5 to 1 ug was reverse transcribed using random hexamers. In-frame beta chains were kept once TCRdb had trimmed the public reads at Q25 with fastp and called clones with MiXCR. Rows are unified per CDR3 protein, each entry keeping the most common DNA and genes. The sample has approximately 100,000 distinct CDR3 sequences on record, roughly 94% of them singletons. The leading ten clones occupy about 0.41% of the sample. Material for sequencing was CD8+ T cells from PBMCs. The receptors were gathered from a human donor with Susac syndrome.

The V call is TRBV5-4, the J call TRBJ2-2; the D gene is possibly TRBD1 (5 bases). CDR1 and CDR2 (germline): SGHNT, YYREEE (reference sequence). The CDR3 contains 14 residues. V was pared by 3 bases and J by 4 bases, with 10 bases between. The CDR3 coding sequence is TGTGCCAGCAGCTATAAAAGGGGCACCGGGGAGCTGTTTTTT. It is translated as CASSYKRGTGELFF.

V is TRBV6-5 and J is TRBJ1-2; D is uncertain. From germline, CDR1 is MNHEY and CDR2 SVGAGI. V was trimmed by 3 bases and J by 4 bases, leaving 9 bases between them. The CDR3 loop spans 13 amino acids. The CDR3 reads CASSYEGTYGYTF. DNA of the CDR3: TGTGCCAGCAGTTATGAGGGAACCTATGGCTACACCTTC.

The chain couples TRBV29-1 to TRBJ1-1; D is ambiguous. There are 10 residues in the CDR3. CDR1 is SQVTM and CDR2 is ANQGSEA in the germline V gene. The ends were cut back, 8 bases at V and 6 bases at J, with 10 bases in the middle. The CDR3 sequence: CSLGGSEAFF. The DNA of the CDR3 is TGCAGCTTGGGAGGGTCTGAAGCTTTCTTT. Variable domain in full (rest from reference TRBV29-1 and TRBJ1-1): SAVISQKPSRDICQRGTSLTIQCQVDSQVTMMFWYRQQPGQSLTLIATANQGSEATYESGFVIDKFPISRPNLTFSTLTVSNMSPEDSSIYLCSLGGSEAFFGQGTRLTVV.

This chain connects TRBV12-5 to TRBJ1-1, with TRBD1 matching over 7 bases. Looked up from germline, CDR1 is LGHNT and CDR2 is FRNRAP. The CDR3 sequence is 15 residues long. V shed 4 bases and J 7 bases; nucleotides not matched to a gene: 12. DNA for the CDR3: TGTGCTAGTGGTTCCCGGGACAGCCGGTATGATGAAGCTTTCTTT. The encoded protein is CASGSRDSRYDEAFF.

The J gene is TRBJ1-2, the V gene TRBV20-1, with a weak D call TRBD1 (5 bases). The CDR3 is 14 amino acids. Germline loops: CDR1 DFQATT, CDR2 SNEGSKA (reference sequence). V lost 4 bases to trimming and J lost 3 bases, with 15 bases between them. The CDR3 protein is CSAMRQIGDYGYTF. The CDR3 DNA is TGCAGTGCTATGCGACAGATCGGGGACTATGGCTACACCTTC.

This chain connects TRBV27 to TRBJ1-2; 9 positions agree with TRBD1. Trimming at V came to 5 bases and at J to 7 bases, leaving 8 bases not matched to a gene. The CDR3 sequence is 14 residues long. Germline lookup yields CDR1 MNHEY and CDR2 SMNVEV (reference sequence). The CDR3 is CASSPLQGAGGYTF. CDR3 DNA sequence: TGTGCCAGCAGTCCCCTACAGGGGGCGGGTGGCTACACCTTC.

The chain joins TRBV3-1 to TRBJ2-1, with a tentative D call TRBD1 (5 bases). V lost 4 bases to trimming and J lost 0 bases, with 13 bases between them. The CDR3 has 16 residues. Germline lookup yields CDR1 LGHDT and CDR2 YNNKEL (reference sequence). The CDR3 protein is CASSPETATSYNEQFF. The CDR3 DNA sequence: TGTGCCAGCAGCCCCGAGACAGCTACCTCCTACAATGAGCAGTTCTTC.

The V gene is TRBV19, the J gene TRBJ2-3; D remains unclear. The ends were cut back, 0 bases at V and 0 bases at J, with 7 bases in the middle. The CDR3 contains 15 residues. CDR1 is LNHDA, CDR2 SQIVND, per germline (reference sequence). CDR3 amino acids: CASSIDDGSTDTQYF. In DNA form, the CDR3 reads TGTGCCAGTAGTATAGACGACGGGAGCACAGATACGCAGTATTTT.

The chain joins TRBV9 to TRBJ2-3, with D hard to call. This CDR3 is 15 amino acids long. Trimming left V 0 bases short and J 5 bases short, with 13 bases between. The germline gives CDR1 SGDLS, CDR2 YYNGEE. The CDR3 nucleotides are TGTGCCAGCAGCGTAGCGGTCAGCTTGGGAGATACGCAGTATTTT. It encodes CASSVAVSLGDTQYF.

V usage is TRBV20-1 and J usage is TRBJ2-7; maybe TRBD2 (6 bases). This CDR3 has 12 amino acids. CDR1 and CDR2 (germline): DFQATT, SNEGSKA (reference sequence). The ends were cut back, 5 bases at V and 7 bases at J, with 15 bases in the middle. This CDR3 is CSAEGRGGEQYF. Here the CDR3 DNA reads TGCAGTGCTGAGGGACGTGGAGGGGAGCAGTACTTC.

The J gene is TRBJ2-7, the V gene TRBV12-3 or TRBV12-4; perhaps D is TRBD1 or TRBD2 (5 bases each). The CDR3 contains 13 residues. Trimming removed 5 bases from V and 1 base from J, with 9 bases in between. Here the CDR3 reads CASSGTSSYEQYF. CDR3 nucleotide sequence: TGTGCCAGCAGTGGGACGTCTTCCTACGAGCAGTACTTC.

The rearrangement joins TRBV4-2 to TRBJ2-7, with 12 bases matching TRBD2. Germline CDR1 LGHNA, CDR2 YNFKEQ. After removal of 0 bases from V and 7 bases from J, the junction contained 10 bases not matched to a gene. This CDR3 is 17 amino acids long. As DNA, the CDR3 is TGTGCCAGCAGCCAAGATCCGGCTAGCGGGGGGGCCGAGGAGCAGTACTTC. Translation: CASSQDPASGGAEEQYF.

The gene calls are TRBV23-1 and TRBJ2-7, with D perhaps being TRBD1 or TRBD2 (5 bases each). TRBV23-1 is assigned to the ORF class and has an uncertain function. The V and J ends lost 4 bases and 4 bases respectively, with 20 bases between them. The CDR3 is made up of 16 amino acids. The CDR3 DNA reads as TGCGCCAGCAGTCCCCGGGGCAGGGATTTTTGTTACGAGCAGTACTTC. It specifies CASSPRGRDFCYEQYF.

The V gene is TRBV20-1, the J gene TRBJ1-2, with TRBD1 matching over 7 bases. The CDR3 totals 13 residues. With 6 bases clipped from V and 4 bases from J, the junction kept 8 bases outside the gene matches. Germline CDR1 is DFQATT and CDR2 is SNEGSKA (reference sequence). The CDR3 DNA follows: TGCAGTGCCCGCCCGACAGGGAGCTATGGCTACACCTTC. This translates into CSARPTGSYGYTF.

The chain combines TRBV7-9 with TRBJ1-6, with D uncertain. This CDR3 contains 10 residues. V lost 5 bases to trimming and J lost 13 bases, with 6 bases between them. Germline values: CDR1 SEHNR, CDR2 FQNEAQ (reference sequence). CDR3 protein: CASSTSPLHF. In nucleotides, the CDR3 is TGTGCCAGCAGCACCAGCCCCCTCCACTTT.

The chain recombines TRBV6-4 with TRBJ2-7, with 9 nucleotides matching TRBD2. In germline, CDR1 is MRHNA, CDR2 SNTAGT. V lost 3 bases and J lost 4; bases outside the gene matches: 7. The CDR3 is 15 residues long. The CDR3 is CASSEERGEEYEQYF. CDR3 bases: TGTGCCAGCAGTGAAGAGCGGGGGGAAGAATACGAGCAGTACTTC.

The chain's CDR3 is CSARDRGAEAFF. In DNA, the CDR3 is TGCAGTGCTAGAGACAGGGGAGCTGAAGCTTTCTTT. J is TRBJ1-1 and V is TRBV20-1, with D perhaps matching TRBD1 (6 bases). The V end lost 0 bases, the J end lost 6 bases, and 8 bases lay between the germline ends. Germline V gives CDR1 DFQATT, CDR2 SNEGSKA (reference sequence). This CDR3 has 12 residues.

This chain's CDR3 is CASSQDGEKLFF. The CDR3 DNA follows: TGCGCCAGCAGCCAAGATGGGGAAAAACTGTTTTTT. The V gene is TRBV4-1, the J gene TRBJ1-4; D call uncertain. This CDR3 has 12 residues. V was trimmed by 0 bases and J by 8 bases, leaving 4 bases between them. Germline CDR1 is MGHRA and CDR2 is YSYEKL.

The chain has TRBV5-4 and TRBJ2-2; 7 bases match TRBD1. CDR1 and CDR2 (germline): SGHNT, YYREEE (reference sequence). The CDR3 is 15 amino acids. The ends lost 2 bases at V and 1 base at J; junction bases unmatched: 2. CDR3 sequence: CASSLWTGNTGELFF. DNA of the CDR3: TGTGCCAGCAGCTTATGGACAGGGAACACCGGGGAGCTGTTTTTT. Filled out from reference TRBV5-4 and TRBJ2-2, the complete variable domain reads ETGVTQSPTHLIKTRGQQVTLRCSSQSGHNTVSWYQQALGQGPQFIFQYYREEENGRGNFPPRFSGLQFPNYSSELNVNALELDDSALYLCASSLWTGNTGELFFGEGSRLTVL.

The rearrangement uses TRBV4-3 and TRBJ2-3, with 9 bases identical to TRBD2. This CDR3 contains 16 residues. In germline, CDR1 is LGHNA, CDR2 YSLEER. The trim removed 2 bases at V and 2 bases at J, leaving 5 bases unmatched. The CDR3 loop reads CASSQTPSGVTDTQYF. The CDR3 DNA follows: TGCGCCAGCAGCCAAACCCCTAGCGGGGTCACAGATACGCAGTATTTT.

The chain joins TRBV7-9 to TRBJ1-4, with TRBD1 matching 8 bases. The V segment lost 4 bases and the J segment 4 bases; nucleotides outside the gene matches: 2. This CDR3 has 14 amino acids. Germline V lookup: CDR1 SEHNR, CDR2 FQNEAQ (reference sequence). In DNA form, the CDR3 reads TGTGCCAGCAGCTCCGGACAGGGTAATGAAAAACTGTTTTTT. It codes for CASSSGQGNEKLFF. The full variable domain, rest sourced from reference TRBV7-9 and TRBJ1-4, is DTGVSQNPRHKITKRGQNVTFRCDPISEHNRLYWYRQTLGQGPEFLTYFQNEAQLEKSRLLSDRFSAERPKGSFSTLEIQRTEQGDSAMYLCASSSGQGNEKLFFGSGTQLSVL.